Listed here is a single T cell receptor beta chain. This clone was observed a handful of times. It has no known antigen specificity. Within one base of it there is no much larger clone, and no base qualities were kept. Trimming leaves V shorter by 6 bases and J shorter by 9 bases, with the junction holding 7 bases beyond the gene matches. From its cysteine to its phenylalanine, the CDR3 spans 15 amino acids. Here the CDR3 DNA is all that survives: 45 bases in frame from base 1. Per the germline V gene (reference sequence), LNHDA is the CDR1 and SQIVND is the CDR2. Each collaborating institution followed its own protocols to collect whole blood in K2EDTA tubes. For TCRbeta analysis, collaborators shipped samples as frozen whole blood, isolated PBMCs, or DNA extracted from either of those sample types. The data derive from a study of blood T cell repertoires in COVID-19 (dated by TCRdb to the early 2020s). Broadly, across the study: The collaborator samples originated in the United States, Italy and Spain and spanned the acute and convalescent phases of COVID-19. The samples were drawn from two sources: the first 160 participants of the ongoing ImmuneRACE study, and 1,254 subjects contributed by 6 global collaborators. Sample metadata almost always included a de-identified subject ID, COVID-19 status, age in years and sex. Subjects who had been exposed to COVID-19, were actively infected with it, or had recovered from it provided the deeply sampled blood TCRbeta repertoires that made up the dataset. The prospective study material was composed of cDNA or gDNA derived from T cells, B-cell-depleted T cells, or PBMCs. Where available, HLA class I and class II types were taken from metadata supplied by the sample provider and were not determined by assay-based typing. The repertoires were released in a freely available public database intended as a resource for research on the immune response to SARS-CoV-2.

Findings and caveats that apply to the study as a whole: Clinical and demographic metadata were provided uncurated, with the amount varying by source and participant.

The immunoSEQ Assay, a bias-controlled multiplex PCR, was used to amplify TCRbeta CDR3 regions from genomic DNA. As for the original processing: The number of nucleated cells in each sample was estimated by amplification of reference gene primers within the assay. To quantify the absolute abundance of each unique TCRbeta CDR3 rearrangement, sequence reads were collapsed and filtered. Productive Simpson clonality was computed per sample as the square root of Simpson's diversity index over productive rearrangements. TCRdb retrieved this table from immuneACCESS and kept in-frame rearrangements only. Not all clones are present; in checked studies, unresolved V genes account for under half, and no reason is known for the remainder. V and J calls and clone size are those listed in that table; D and trimming were worked out from the DNA. The sample includes tens of thousands of clones, with more than 75% observed a single time. The ten most abundant clones make up more than 40% of the sample.

This clonotype was sampled from a woman in her 70s with acute or convalescent COVID-19. The chain was built from TRBV19 and TRBJ1-6; 11 central bases correspond to TRBD1. Sequenced material: peripheral blood. The CDR3 here reads CASSPGQGVGSPLHF. The bases are TGTGCCAGTAGCCCGGGACAGGGGGTTGGTTCACCCCTCCACTTT.